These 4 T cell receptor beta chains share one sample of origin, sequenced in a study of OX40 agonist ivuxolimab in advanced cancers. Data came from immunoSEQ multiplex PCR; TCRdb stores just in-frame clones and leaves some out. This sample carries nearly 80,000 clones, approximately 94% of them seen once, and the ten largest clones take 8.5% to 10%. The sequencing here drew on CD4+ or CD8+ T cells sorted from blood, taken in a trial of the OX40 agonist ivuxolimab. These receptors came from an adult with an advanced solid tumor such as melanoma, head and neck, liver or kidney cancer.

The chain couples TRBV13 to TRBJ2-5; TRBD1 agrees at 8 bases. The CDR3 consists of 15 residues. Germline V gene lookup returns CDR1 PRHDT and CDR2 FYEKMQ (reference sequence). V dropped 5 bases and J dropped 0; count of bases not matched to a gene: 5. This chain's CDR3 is CASSPDRGHQETQYF. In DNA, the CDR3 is TGTGCCAGCAGCCCCGACAGGGGACACCAAGAGACCCAGTACTTC.

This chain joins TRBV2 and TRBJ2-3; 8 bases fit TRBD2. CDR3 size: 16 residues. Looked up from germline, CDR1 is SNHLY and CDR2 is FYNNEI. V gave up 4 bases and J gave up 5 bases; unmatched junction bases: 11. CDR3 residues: CASSGWAGGAGDTQYF. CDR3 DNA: TGTGCCAGCAGTGGATGGGCGGGGGGCGCCGGAGATACGCAGTATTTT.

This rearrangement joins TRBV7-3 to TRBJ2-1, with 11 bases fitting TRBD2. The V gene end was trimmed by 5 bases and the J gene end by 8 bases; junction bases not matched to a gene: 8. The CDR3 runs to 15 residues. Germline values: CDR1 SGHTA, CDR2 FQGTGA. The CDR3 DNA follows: TGTGCCAGCAGCGTATTAGCGGGAGGGTCCGATGAGCAGTTCTTC. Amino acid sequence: CASSVLAGGSDEQFF.

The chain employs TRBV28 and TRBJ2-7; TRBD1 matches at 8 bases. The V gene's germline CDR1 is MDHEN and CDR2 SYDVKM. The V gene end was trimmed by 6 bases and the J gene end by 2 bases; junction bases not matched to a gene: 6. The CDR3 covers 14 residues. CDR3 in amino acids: CASSLWTGTYEQYF. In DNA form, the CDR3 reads TGTGCCAGCAGCCTCTGGACAGGGACCTACGAGCAGTACTTC.